The entry that follows covers one T cell receptor (beta chain) sequence. Its specificity is not known. This specimen comes from a study of shared clonotypes between healthy human individuals. Overall study context: A couple of women and a few men aged 18 to 49 made up the donors. Each donor had three CD4 naive, three CD4 memory, two CD8 naive and one CD8 memory plate. Study observations and caveats: Larger richness was generally estimated for naive than memory subsets.

Sequenced by immunoSEQ multiplex PCR; TCRdb stores in-frame clones only, minus some. The sample lists about 2,100,000 clones; about 93% were seen once. In the naive CD8 group, cells lacked CD45RO and were positively selected for CCR7, so terminally differentiated effector memory CD45RA+ cells were left out. The TCR comes from a man aged 18 to 30 in good health. Some clones in this sample may be carry-over from other donors' samples. Sequencing used naive CD8+ T cells from PBMCs.

The CDR3 DNA reads as TGTGCCAGCAGTGAAGGGCTAGCCCGAATCTACGAGCAGTACTTC. Translated: CASSEGLARIYEQYF. The chain has TRBV6-1 and TRBJ2-7; weak D call: TRBD2 (5 bases). V was cut by 1 base and J by 3 bases, with 13 bases left in between. Germline V lookup: CDR1 MNHNS, CDR2 SASEGT. The CDR3 consists of 15 residues.